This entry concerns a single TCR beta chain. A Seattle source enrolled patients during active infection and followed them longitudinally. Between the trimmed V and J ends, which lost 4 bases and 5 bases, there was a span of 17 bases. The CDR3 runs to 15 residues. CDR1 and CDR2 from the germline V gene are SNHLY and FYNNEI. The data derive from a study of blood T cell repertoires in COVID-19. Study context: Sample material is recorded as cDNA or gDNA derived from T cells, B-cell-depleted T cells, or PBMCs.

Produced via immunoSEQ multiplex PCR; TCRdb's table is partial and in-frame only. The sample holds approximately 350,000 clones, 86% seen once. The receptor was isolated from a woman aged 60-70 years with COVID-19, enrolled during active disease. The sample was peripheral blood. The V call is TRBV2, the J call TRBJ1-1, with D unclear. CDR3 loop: CASSVDPHSGTEAFF. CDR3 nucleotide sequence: TGTGCCAGCAGTGTGGACCCCCACTCGGGAACTGAAGCTTTCTTT. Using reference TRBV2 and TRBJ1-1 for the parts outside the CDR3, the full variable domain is EPEVTQTPSHQVTQMGQEVILRCVPISNHLYFYWYRQILGQKVEFLVSFYNNEISEKSEIFDDQFSVERPDGSNFTLKIRSTKLEDSAMYFCASSVDPHSGTEAFFGQGTRLTVV.